This T cell receptor (beta chain) comes out of a study of a mutant IDH1 vaccine in newly diagnosed glioma. Regarding this clone: What it recognizes is unknown.

Looked up from germline, CDR1 is MNHNS and CDR2 is SASEGT. V dropped 1 base and J dropped 3; count of bases not matched to a gene: 6. This CDR3 contains 16 residues. The time point here: week 47, end of study. Topical imiquimod accompanied each vaccine dose, which consisted of 300 ug of mutant IDH1 20-mer peptide. Study-wide results and caveats: Alterations occurring in top peripheral T cell clonotypes seemed unrelated to pseudoprogression.

The repertoire was sequenced with immunoSEQ multiplex PCR; TCRdb's copy has only in-frame clones and lacks some. This sample has around 50,000 clones; approximately 88% occur once, and the top ten carry approximately 4.3%. V usage is TRBV6-1 and J usage is TRBJ2-7; TRBD1 agrees at 10 bases. This receptor was taken from a woman in her 30s with glioma. Some clones in this sample may be carry-over from other donors' samples. Sequences were derived from PBMCs, sampled from a glioma patient whose treatment included an IDH1 peptide vaccine. CDR3 loop: CASSEEDRGWNYEQYF. The CDR3 nucleotides are TGTGCCAGCAGTGAAGAGGACAGGGGGTGGAACTACGAGCAGTACTTC.